A selection of T cell receptor beta chains follows, all from one sample in a study of cytomegalovirus exposure and HLA in healthy donors. Using immunoSEQ multiplex PCR, the repertoire was profiled, and TCRdb retains in-frame clones only, with some absent. The sample lists roughly 36,000 clones, 80% occurring once. Sample: PBMCs. The receptors were sampled from a male donor in good health and CMV-seronegative. The conserved cysteine and the conserved F or W are not part of the CDR3 here. Each record gives: clone size, V gene, CDR3 protein. Some rows have no size entry. The others give once, few or many, or a class for an expanded clone.

NA | TRBV28 | ASTTGGTGNTEAF
few | TRBV27 | ASSFSGPRAGEGQPQH
NA | TRBV7-9 | ASSSGLPGKTQY
NA | TRBV6-4 | ASSPIPGVDYGYT
few | TRBV6-6 | ASSWGDRKMV
once | TRBV5-4 | ASSFHISRGKSEQF
few | TRBV5-1 | ASSWDLGTGGETQY
NA | TRBV19 | ASSGTGVGYT
NA | TRBV5-1 | ASSVTGNYGYT
NA | TRBV27 | ASSGAGSNQPQH
NA | TRBV10-3 | AISEVWRWDTEAF
NA | TRBV29-1 | SVESGQANTGELF
once | TRBV5-6 | ASSLEGDSYEQY
NA | TRBV5-1 | ASSLRNEQY
NA | TRBV30 | AWSVLPSGSYEQY
once | TRBV2 | ASSRGSGPNYGYT
NA | TRBV9 | ASSSRGGTGGSPLH
NA | TRBV30 | AWGHGGEGYT
NA | TRBV6-5 | ASRGRHTHTDTQY
NA | TRBV9 | ASSADRGNEKLF
NA | TRBV27 | ASTPSGAGGLSYNEQF
once | TRBV14 | ASSLQGARNSPLH
NA | TRBV4-1 | ASSQGLAGGQETQY
NA | TRBV30 | AWSVKAGLEQY
NA | TRBV5-1 | ASSLVRDRGTAGELF
NA | TRBV7-2 | ASSRRSSGLYEQY
NA | TRBV7-6 | ASSPQLAGLSYEQY
once | TRBV5-1 | ASSQGRQGSNTGELF
NA | TRBV5-1 | ASSPGQGPYEQY
once | TRBV4-1 | ASSQDGQGGKLF
NA | TRBV6-1 | ASSGGFPEAF
NA | TRBV5-6 | ASTGTEQETQY
NA | TRBV6-5 | ASGDILNTEAF
once | TRBV28 | ASSSPGQGSSYEQY
once | TRBV25-1 | ASSEYRYTEAF
NA | TRBV27 | ASSLKGGLRNIQY
NA | TRBV7-3 | ASSLSGNTEAF
NA | TRBV2 | ASRAKTGLTDTQY
NA | TRBV7-9 | ASRRTGYLIA
NA | TRBV7-3 | ASSAQVNTEAF
NA | TRBV4-1 | ASLGTGGENSPLH
NA | TRBV11-2 | ASSLLTGSNTEAF
NA | TRBV5-1 | ASSLTESDTQY
NA | TRBV9 | ASSVGTTSTDTQY
NA | TRBV6-5 | ASSSGQGRYYGYT
NA | TRBV29-1 | SAGRAETYEQY
NA | TRBV5-1 | ASSKDSPNTEAF
NA | TRBV30 | AWSVLIDQPQH
once | TRBV15 | ATRKEGRQPQH
NA | TRBV5-1 | ASRWDSTPDTQY
NA | TRBV12-5 | ATGRVFGEQF
NA | TRBV10-3 | AISDGNAYGYT
NA | TRBV7-3 | ASSLTATSGRTY
NA | TRBV28 | ASRTGNTEAF
NA | TRBV2 | ASSEGREQY
NA | TRBV25-1 | ASSESEGQVYEKLF
NA | TRBV19 | ASSIARQQAQPQH
NA | TRBV5-1 | ASSPESYDEQY